Sequencing of this T cell receptor beta chain was carried out in a study of molecular identifiers for immune sequencing clone quantification. As for this clonotype: Its antigen remains unknown. Compared with germline, one end of the junction differs, possibly owing to a read error.

Study-wide findings and caveats: Clonotypes surpassing 20 RNA copies contained over 98% of effector molecules, versus under 1% in naive cells. Identical TCR molecules sharing a barcode could underestimate highly expanded clone sizes.

Germline loops: CDR1 KGHDR, CDR2 SFDVKD. CDR3 length: 16 amino acids. A single record per CDR3 protein comes from TCRdb applying MiXCR to the PCR reads. In the table there are approximately 550,000 distinct CDR3 sequences, 20% to 25% of which are singletons. It was from around 20,000 to 1,000,000 sorted cells, with 10%, 30% or 50% RNA, that naive CD8 libraries came. The specimen was naive CD8+ T cells from blood, with Jurkat cell RNA spiked in. Subset noted: FACS-sorted CD8+CD4-CCR7+CD45RA+ naive T cells. This receptor was identified in a human donor in good health. Some libraries in this study had Jurkat cell RNA spiked in. The chain recombines TRBV24-1 with TRBJ2-7; TRBD2 is a possible D gene (6 bases). CDR3 protein: CATSATASASSYGQYF. The CDR3 DNA is TGTGCCACCAGTGCTACCGCTAGCGCCAGCTCCTACGGGCAGTACTTC.